The present entry profiles one T cell receptor beta chain with its context. Its antigen is not known. TCRdb used MiXCR to reprocess the reads, holding one entry per CDR3 protein. The table includes approximately 910,000 distinct CDR3 sequences, roughly 30% detected once. This sample is part of a study of T cell repertoires in cytomegalovirus infection. The study, taken as a whole, reports: The cumulative frequency of public TCR beta families distinguished individuals who carried CMV together with the relevant HLA. Dominating the ex vivo response were HLA-C-restricted CMV-specific TCR beta clonotypes.

Trimming removed 7 bases at V and 2 bases at J, with 17 bases between. The CDR3 is 16 amino acids. The receptor comes from a human donor in good health (CMV status not recorded). Some clones in this sample may be carry-over from other donors' samples. The sequences come from cultured CD8+ T cells from PBMCs, collected from culture after CMV antigen stimulation. The rearrangement joins TRBV12-3 or TRBV12-4 to TRBJ2-2; a possible D gene is TRBD1 (6 bases). The CDR3 loop reads CASIHSDRANTGELFF. The DNA for the CDR3 is TGTGCCAGCATTCATTCGGACAGAGCCAACACCGGGGAGCTGTTTTTT.